The 22 T cell receptor beta chains given below trace back to one sample, sequenced in a study of blood T cell repertoires in COVID-19. Assay: immunoSEQ multiplex PCR; the TCRdb copy retains only in-frame clones and omits some. Here the sample spans about 80,000 clones, nearly 90% being singletons. Sequenced sample: peripheral blood. These receptors all come from a woman aged 80 or older with active or convalescent COVID-19.

J is TRBJ2-2 and V is TRBV6-5; no clear D. Trimming pared 5 bases from V and 2 bases from J, leaving 3 bases between. Per the germline V gene, CDR1 is MNHEY and CDR2 is SVGAGI. This CDR3 has 12 residues. CDR3 DNA sequence: TGTGCCAGCAGTCTAAACACCGGGGAGCTGTTTTTT. Translation gives CASSLNTGELFF.

This rearrangement joins TRBV24-1 to TRBJ2-1; 10 bases line up with TRBD2. Germline lookup yields CDR1 KGHDR and CDR2 SFDVKD. V trimming: 5 bases; J trimming: 2 bases; junction bases outside the gene matches: 8. This CDR3 is built from 17 residues. DNA of the CDR3: TGTGCCACCAGTGGTGCCCCTCTAGCGGGAGCCTACAATGAGCAGTTCTTC. Encoded protein: CATSGAPLAGAYNEQFF.

V and J are TRBV25-1 and TRBJ1-2; weak D call: TRBD1 (6 bases). Trimming removed 1 base from V and 8 bases from J, with 14 bases in between. The germline V gene has CDR1 MGHDK and CDR2 SYGVNS. This CDR3 is built from 14 residues. The CDR3 DNA is TGTGCCAGCAGTGAATCGGACAGAGCCCTCGGCTACACCTTC. This encodes CASSESDRALGYTF.

This chain joins TRBV28 and TRBJ2-7, with TRBD2 matching over 10 bases. V trimming: 3 bases; J trimming: 1 base; junction bases outside the gene matches: 6. Germline V lookup: CDR1 MDHEN, CDR2 SYDVKM. CDR3 length: 16 residues. CDR3: CASSFTLAGLSYEQYF. The CDR3 DNA follows: TGTGCCAGCAGTTTCACACTAGCGGGGCTATCCTACGAGCAGTACTTC. Full variable domain (outside the CDR3, taken from reference TRBV28 and TRBJ2-7): DVKVTQSSRYLVKRTGEKVFLECVQDMDHENMFWYRQDPGLGLRLIYFSYDVKMKEKGDIPEGYSVSREKKERFSLILESASTNQTSMYLCASSFTLAGLSYEQYFGPGTRLTVT.

The chain uses TRBV7-8 and TRBJ2-1; 8 bases agree with TRBD2. The CDR3 length is 21 residues. The germline V gene encodes CDR1 SGHVS and CDR2 FQNEAQ. The ends lost 5 bases at V and 0 bases at J; junction bases unmatched: 21. The CDR3 sequence: CASSRSGARLARSSSYNEQFF. The CDR3 nucleotides are TGTGCCAGCAGCCGTAGCGGGGCCAGACTAGCCCGATCTAGCTCCTACAATGAGCAGTTCTTC.

The rearrangement uses TRBV3-1 (or the pseudogene TRBV3-2) and TRBJ2-7, with 12 bases aligning to TRBD2. The CDR3 has 16 residues. Trimming cost V 1 base and J 0 bases; bases outside gene matches: 1. Germline V gene sequence: CDR1 LGHDT, CDR2 YNNKEL (reference sequence). CDR3 loop: CASSQGTSGNSYEQYF. The CDR3, as DNA: TGTGCCAGCAGCCAAGGGACTAGCGGGAACTCCTACGAGCAGTACTTC.

This rearrangement joins TRBV27 to TRBJ2-3; 8 bases are shared with TRBD2. The CDR3 loop spans 16 amino acids. The V segment lost 3 bases and the J segment 7 bases; nucleotides outside the gene matches: 12. CDR1 and CDR2 (germline): MNHEY, SMNVEV (reference sequence). CDR3 nucleotide sequence: TGTGCCAGCAGTTTGCTGGTAGCGGGGTGGGGTAATACGCAGTATTTT. It encodes CASSLLVAGWGNTQYF.

V is TRBV5-6 and J is TRBJ2-7; maybe TRBD2 (5 bases). CDR3 length: 14 residues. V was clipped by 1 base and J by 2 bases, with 10 bases between them. Germline loops: CDR1 SGHDT, CDR2 YYEEEE. The chain's CDR3 is CASSLSLGAYEQYF. CDR3 nucleotides: TGTGCCAGCAGCTTGTCCCTCGGGGCCTACGAGCAGTACTTC.

This clone has only a few counts. This chain joins TRBV6-2 or TRBV6-3 and TRBJ2-1; 11 positions match TRBD2. The V and J ends lost 4 bases and 5 bases, in that order; junction bases with no gene match: 4. Germline lookup yields CDR1 MNHEY and CDR2 SVGEGT. The CDR3 is 15 residues long. The CDR3 sequence: CASSFLAGGHNEQFF. CDR3 coding DNA: TGTGCCAGCAGTTTTCTAGCGGGAGGACACAATGAGCAGTTCTTC.

V and J are TRBV11-2 and TRBJ1-2; 9 bases are a match to TRBD1. J gave up 6 bases and V 1 base, and 9 bases lay outside the gene matches. Per the germline V gene, CDR1 is SGHAT and CDR2 is FQNNGV. This CDR3 has 16 amino acids. CDR3 sequence (DNA): TGTGCCAGCAGCTTAGTCTGGACAGGGGAAGGGGATGGCTACACCTTC. This codes for CASSLVWTGEGDGYTF.

The chain carries TRBV10-3 and TRBJ1-1, with 8 bases that match TRBD1. The CDR3 contains 16 residues. Germline lookup yields CDR1 ENHRY and CDR2 SYGVKD. Trimming cost V 6 bases and J 0 bases; bases outside gene matches: 9. DNA of the CDR3: TGTGCCATCAGCAAGGGGACAGGTAAATTGAACACTGAAGCTTTCTTT. Translated, it gives CAISKGTGKLNTEAFF.

This sequence joins TRBV18 and TRBJ2-7; 9 nucleotides agree with TRBD1. Per the germline V gene, CDR1 is KGHSH and CDR2 is LQKENI. The CDR3 has 14 amino acids. The ends lost 4 bases at V and 4 bases at J; junction bases unmatched: 5. The CDR3 loop is CASSRTGVMYEQYF. The DNA of the CDR3 is TGTGCCAGCTCACGGACAGGGGTAATGTACGAGCAGTACTTC.

J is TRBJ1-1 and V is TRBV7-8; D remains unclear. The germline CDR1 and CDR2 sequences are SGHVS and FQNEAQ. V shed 5 bases and J shed 0 bases, with 19 bases lying between them. CDR3 length: 17 amino acids. Written as DNA, the CDR3 is TGTGCCAGCAGCCCGCGGGGATCGATGGATATGAACACTGAAGCTTTCTTT. It is translated as CASSPRGSMDMNTEAFF.

The V gene is TRBV27, the J gene TRBJ1-2; TRBD1 aligns across 10 bases. CDR3 length: 14 amino acids. Trimming took 5 bases from V and 8 from J; bases not matched to a gene: 8. Germline V gene sequence: CDR1 MNHEY, CDR2 SMNVEV (reference sequence). CDR3 nucleotide sequence: TGTGCCAGCAGTCCCCTCGAGACAGGGGGCGGCTACACCTTC. Its protein product is CASSPLETGGGYTF.

DNA for the CDR3: TGTGCCAGCAGTCCCGTCCTCGGGACAGGTGCTAACTATGGCTACACCTTC. Its protein product is CASSPVLGTGANYGYTF. The rearrangement joins TRBV27 to TRBJ1-2; 8 bases match TRBD1. The junction had 11 bases not matched to a gene; V was cut back by 5 bases and J by 0 bases. Germline lookup yields CDR1 MNHEY and CDR2 SMNVEV (reference sequence). This CDR3 region has 17 residues.

The rearrangement uses TRBV12-3 or TRBV12-4 and TRBJ1-2; 9 nucleotides align to TRBD1. The ends lost 6 bases at V and 7 bases at J; junction bases unmatched: 6. The CDR3 contains 13 residues. Written as DNA, the CDR3 is TGTGCCAGCAGGAGAGGGACAGGGAGTGGCTACACCTTC. This gives the protein CASRRGTGSGYTF.

The rearrangement links TRBV4-3 to TRBJ1-2, with 8 bases fitting TRBD1. Germline V gene lookup returns CDR1 LGHNA and CDR2 YSLEER. The junction had 17 bases not matched to a gene; V was cut back by 0 bases and J by 11 bases. The CDR3 covers 17 residues. CDR3 sequence reads: CASSQEFSNRGSMGYTF. CDR3 sequence (DNA): TGCGCCAGCAGCCAAGAATTTTCCAACAGGGGGTCTATGGGTTACACCTTC.

V is TRBV5-6 and J is TRBJ1-4; D ambiguous. Looked up from germline, CDR1 is SGHDT and CDR2 is YYEEEE. Trimming pared 0 bases from V and 0 bases from J, leaving 9 bases between. CDR3 length equals 16 residues. Written as DNA, the CDR3 is TGTGCCAGCAGCTTGGGGCCATATGCAACTAATGAAAAACTGTTTTTT. Its translation: CASSLGPYATNEKLFF.

The V gene is TRBV29-1, the J gene TRBJ2-7; D perhaps matches TRBD1 (5 bases). V lost 2 bases and J lost 7, with 9 bases in between. Germline CDR1 and CDR2: SQVTM and ANQGSEA. The CDR3 runs 11 residues. Written as DNA, the CDR3 is TGCAGCGTTGAACGACAGCAAGAGCAGTACTTC. Translating it yields CSVERQQEQYF.

J is TRBJ2-3 and V is TRBV19; D possibly corresponds to TRBD2 (6 bases). CDR1 and CDR2 (germline): LNHDA, SQIVND (reference sequence). The CDR3 extends over 15 amino acids. Trimming took off 4 bases at V and 0 bases at J, with 11 bases between the two ends. The CDR3 region is CASSTRGTSTDTQYF. CDR3 nucleotide sequence: TGTGCCAGTAGTACCCGGGGGACTAGCACAGATACGCAGTATTTT.

The chain joins TRBV6-5 to TRBJ1-6; D remains ambiguous. CDR3 length: 14 amino acids. Trimming pared 7 bases from V and 5 bases from J, leaving 12 bases between. The germline CDR1 and CDR2 sequences are MNHEY and SVGAGI. CDR3 nucleotide sequence: TGTGCCAGCAACTCAGAGACTAATAATTCACCCCTCCACTTT. Translated, it gives CASNSETNNSPLHF.

The chain uses TRBV5-1 and TRBJ2-7, with TRBD1 identical over 10 bases. The CDR3 sequence is 18 residues long. Trimming took 0 bases from V and 5 from J; bases not matched to a gene: 14. CDR1 is SGHRS, CDR2 YFSETQ, per germline. The CDR3, as DNA: TGCGCCAGCAGCTTGGTCCCTACTACGACAGGGGGCTTCGACGAGCAGTACTTC. Translation: CASSLVPTTTGGFDEQYF.